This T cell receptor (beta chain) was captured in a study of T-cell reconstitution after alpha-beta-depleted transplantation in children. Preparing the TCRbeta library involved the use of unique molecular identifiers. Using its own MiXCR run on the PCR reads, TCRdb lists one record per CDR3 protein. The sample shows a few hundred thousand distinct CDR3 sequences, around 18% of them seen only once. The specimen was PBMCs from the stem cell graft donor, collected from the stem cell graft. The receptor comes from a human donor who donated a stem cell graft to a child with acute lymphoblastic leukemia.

The CDR3 here is CASSSTGQGAPYEQYF. The CDR3 nucleotides are TGTGCCAGCAGTTCCACCGGACAGGGGGCTCCCTACGAGCAGTACTTC. The V and J genes are TRBV28 and TRBJ2-7; the match to TRBD1 covers 11 bases. This CDR3 spans 16 amino acids. The ends lost 4 bases at V and 2 bases at J; junction bases unmatched: 7. CDR1 and CDR2 (germline): MDHEN, SYDVKM.